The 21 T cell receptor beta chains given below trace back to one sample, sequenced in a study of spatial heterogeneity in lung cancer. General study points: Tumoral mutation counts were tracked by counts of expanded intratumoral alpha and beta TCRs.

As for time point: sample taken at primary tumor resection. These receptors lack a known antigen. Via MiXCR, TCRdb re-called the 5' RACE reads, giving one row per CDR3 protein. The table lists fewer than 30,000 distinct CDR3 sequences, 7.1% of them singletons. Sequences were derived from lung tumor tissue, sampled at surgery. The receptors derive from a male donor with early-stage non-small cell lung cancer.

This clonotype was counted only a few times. Here the CDR3 reads CSVLASYNEQFF. For the CDR3, the DNA is TGCAGCGTTCTCGCCTCCTACAATGAGCAGTTCTTC. The chain recombines TRBV29-1 with TRBJ2-1; D is uncertain. V dropped 5 bases and J dropped 0 bases, with 5 bases sitting between them. CDR3 length equals 12 residues. From germline, CDR1 is SQVTM and CDR2 ANQGSEA.

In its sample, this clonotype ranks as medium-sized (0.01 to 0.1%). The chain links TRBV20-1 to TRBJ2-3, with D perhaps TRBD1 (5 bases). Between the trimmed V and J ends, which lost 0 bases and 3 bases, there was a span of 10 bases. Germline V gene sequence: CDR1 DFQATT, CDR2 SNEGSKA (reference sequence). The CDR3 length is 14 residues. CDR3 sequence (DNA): TGCAGTGCTAGAGATCAGGGTATGACAGATACGCAGTATTTT. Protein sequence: CSARDQGMTDTQYF.

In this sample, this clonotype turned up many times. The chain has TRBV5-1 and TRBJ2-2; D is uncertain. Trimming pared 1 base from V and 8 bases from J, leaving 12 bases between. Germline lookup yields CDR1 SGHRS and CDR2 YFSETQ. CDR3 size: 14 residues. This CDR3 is CASSLRQAPGELFF. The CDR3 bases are TGCGCCAGCAGCTTGAGGCAGGCGCCGGGGGAGCTGTTTTTT.

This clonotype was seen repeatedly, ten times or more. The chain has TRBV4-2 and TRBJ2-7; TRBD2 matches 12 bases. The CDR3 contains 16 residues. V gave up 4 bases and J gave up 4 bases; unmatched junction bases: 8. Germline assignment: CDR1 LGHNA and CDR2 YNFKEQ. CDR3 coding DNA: TGTGCCAGCAGCCCTTCCCAGGGACTAGCGGGTTACGAGCAGTACTTC. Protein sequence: CASSPSQGLAGYEQYF.

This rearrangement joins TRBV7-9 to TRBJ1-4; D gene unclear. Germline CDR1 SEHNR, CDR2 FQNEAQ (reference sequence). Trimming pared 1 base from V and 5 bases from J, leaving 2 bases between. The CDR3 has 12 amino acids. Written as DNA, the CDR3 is TGTGCCAGCAGCTTAGAGAATGAAAAACTGTTTTTT. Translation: CASSLENEKLFF.

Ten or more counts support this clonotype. The DNA for the CDR3 is TGTGCCAGTAGACAACAGGGGGCCGAAGGAACCGGGGAGCTGTTTTTT. It yields the protein CASRQQGAEGTGELFF. The chain uses TRBV19 and TRBJ2-2, with TRBD1 matching over 9 bases. The V segment lost 6 bases and the J segment 5 bases; nucleotides outside the gene matches: 10. The CDR3 runs 16 residues. Per germline, CDR1 LNHDA and CDR2 SQIVND (reference sequence).

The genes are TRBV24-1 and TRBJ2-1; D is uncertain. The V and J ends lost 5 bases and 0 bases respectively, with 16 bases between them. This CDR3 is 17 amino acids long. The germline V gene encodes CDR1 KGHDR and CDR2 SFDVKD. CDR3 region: CATSGVWTTSSYNEQFF. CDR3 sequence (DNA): TGTGCCACCAGTGGGGTATGGACGACGAGCTCCTACAATGAGCAGTTCTTC.

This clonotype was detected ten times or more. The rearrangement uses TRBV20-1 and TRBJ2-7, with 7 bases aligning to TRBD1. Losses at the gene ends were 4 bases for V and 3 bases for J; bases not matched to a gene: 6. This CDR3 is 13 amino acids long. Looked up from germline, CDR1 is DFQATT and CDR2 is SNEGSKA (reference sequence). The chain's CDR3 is CSATWTGSYEQYF. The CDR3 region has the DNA TGCAGTGCTACCTGGACAGGTAGCTACGAGCAGTACTTC.

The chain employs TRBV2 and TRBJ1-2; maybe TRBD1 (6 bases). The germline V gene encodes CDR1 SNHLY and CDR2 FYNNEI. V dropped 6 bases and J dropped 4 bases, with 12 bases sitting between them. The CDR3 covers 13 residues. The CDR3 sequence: CASRRTDAYGYTF. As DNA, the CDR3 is TGTGCCAGCAGGAGGACAGACGCCTATGGCTACACCTTC.

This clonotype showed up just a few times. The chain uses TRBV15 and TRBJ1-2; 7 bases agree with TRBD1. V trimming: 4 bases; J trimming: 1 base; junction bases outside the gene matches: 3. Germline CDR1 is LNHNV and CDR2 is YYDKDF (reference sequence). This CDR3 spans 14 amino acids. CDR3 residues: CATSTRDSNYGYTF. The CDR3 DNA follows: TGTGCCACCAGCACCCGGGACAGTAACTATGGCTACACCTTC.

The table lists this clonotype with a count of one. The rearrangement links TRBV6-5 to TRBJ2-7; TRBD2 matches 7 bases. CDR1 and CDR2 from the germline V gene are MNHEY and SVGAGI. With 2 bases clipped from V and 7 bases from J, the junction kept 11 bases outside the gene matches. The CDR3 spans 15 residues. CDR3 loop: CASSYVTAAGEEQYF. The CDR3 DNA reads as TGTGCCAGCAGTTACGTCACCGCCGCGGGAGAGGAGCAGTACTTC.

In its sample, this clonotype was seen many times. The CDR3 DNA is TGTGCCAGCAGCTTATTCGCGGGGGGGCCCTACAATGAGCAGTTCTTC. This sequence encodes CASSLFAGGPYNEQFF. This chain links TRBV7-2 with TRBJ2-1, with TRBD2 matching 9 bases. The CDR3 has 16 amino acids. J gave up 2 bases and V 2 bases, and 4 bases lay outside the gene matches. Per the germline V gene, CDR1 is SGHTA and CDR2 is FQGNSA.

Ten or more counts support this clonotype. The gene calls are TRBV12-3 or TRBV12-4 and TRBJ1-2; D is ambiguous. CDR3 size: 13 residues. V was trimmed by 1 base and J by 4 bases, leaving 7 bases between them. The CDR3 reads CASSLGQTYGYTF. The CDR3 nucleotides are TGTGCCAGCAGTTTAGGGCAGACCTATGGCTACACCTTC.

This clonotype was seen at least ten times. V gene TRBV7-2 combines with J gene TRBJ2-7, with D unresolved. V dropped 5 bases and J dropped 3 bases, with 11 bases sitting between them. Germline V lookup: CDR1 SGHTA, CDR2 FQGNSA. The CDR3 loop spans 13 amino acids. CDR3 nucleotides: TGTGCCAGCAGCCCCTCCGGGTTCTACGAGCAGTACTTC. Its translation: CASSPSGFYEQYF.

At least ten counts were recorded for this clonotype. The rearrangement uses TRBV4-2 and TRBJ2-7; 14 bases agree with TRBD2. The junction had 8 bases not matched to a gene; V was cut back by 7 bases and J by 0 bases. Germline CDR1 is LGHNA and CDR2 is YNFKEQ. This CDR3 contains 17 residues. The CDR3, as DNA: TGTGCCAGCAAAAAGGGACTAGCGGGGGTTTCCTCCTACGAGCAGTACTTC. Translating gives CASKKGLAGVSSYEQYF.

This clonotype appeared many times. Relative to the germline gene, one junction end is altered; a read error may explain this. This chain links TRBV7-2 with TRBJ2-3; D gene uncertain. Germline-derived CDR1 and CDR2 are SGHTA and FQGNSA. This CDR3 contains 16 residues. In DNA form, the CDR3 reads TGTGCCAGCAGCTTATTCGGTGGTAGTCTCACAGACACGCAGTATTTT. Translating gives CASSLFGGSLTDTQYF.

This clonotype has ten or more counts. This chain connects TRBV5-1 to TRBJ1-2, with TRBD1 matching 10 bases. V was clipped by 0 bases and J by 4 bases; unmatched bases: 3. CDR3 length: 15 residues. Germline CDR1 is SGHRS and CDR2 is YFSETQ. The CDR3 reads CASSLGDRGPYGYTF. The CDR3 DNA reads TGCGCCAGCAGCTTGGGGGACAGGGGACCCTATGGCTACACCTTC.

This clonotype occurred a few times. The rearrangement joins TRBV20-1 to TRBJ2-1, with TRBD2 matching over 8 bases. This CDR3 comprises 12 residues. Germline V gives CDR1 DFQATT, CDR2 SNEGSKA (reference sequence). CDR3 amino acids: CRAGLAFNEQFF. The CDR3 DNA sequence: TGCAGAGCCGGACTAGCTTTCAATGAGCAGTTCTTC.

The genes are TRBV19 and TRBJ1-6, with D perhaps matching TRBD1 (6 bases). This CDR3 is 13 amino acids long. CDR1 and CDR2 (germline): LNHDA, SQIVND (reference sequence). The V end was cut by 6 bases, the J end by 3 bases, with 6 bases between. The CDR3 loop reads CASRQGYNSPLHF. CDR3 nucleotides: TGTGCCAGTAGACAGGGCTATAATTCACCCCTCCACTTT. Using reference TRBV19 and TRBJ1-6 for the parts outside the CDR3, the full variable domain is DGGITQSPKYLFRKEGQNVTLSCEQNLNHDAMYWYRQDPGQGLRLIYYSQIVNDFQKGDIAEGYSVSREKKESFPLTVTSAQKNPTAFYLCASRQGYNSPLHFGNGTRLTVT.

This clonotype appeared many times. The CDR3 DNA reads as TGTGCCAGCAGCTTAGCCTCCACTAGCGGTTTCACAGATACGCAGTATTTT. It specifies CASSLASTSGFTDTQYF. The chain has TRBV7-9 and TRBJ2-3; 8 bases map to TRBD2. With V trimmed by 0 bases and J by 2 bases, 7 bases remained unmatched. Germline V gene sequence: CDR1 SEHNR, CDR2 FQNEAQ (reference sequence). The CDR3 length is 17 residues.

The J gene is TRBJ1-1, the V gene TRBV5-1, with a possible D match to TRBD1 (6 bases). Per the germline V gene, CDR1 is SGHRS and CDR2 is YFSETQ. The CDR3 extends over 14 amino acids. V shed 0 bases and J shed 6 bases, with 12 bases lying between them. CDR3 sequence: CASSLEWGRSEAFF. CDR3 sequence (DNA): TGCGCCAGCAGCTTGGAGTGGGGGCGATCTGAAGCTTTCTTT.